Below are 20 T cell receptor beta chains sequenced from a single sample in a study of cytomegalovirus exposure and HLA in healthy donors (dated by TCRdb to 2016 to 2017). The library was prepared using the immunoSEQ multiplex PCR assay. For the multiplex PCR, a mixture combining 60 forward primers for TCR Vbeta segments and 13 reverse primers for TCR Jbeta segments was used. TCRdb obtained this table from immuneACCESS and retained in-frame rearrangements with V and J assigned. These tables miss some clones; where compared with another copy, unresolved V genes account for less than half of the shortfall, and the remainder is unexplained. For this sample the table gives over 130,000 clones, of which roughly 66% were detected only once. The ten largest account for 6.5% of the sample. Input material: PBMCs. The origin of the receptors is a woman between 55 and 75 years old in good health and CMV-seronegative.

V usage is TRBV29-1 and J usage is TRBJ2-7, with TRBD2 identical over 9 bases. V trimming: 6 bases; J trimming: 4 bases; junction bases outside the gene matches: 10. The CDR3 contains 14 residues. CDR1 is SQVTM and CDR2 is ANQGSEA in the germline V gene. CDR3 DNA sequence: TGCAGCGTCGGGACTAGCCTTGGGGCGTACGAGCAGTACTTC. This sequence encodes CSVGTSLGAYEQYF.

The chain couples TRBV4-1 to TRBJ2-1, with 9 positions matching TRBD2. Germline V gives CDR1 MGHRA, CDR2 YSYEKL. J was trimmed by 10 bases and V by 1 base; bases with no gene match: 11. The CDR3 is 16 residues long. The CDR3 here is CASSQALAGGLGEQFF. The CDR3 bases are TGCGCCAGCAGCCAAGCATTGGCGGGGGGGCTTGGAGAGCAGTTCTTC.

The chain couples TRBV7-9 to TRBJ2-3; 15 bases match TRBD2. The CDR3 spans 17 residues. J lost 4 bases, V lost 4 bases, and 6 bases had no gene match. Germline V gives CDR1 SEHNR, CDR2 FQNEAQ (reference sequence). This CDR3 reads CASSSRTSGRGPDTQYF. CDR3 in DNA: TGTGCCAGCAGCTCCAGGACTAGCGGGAGGGGCCCAGATACGCAGTATTTT.

The rearrangement links TRBV14 to TRBJ2-5; a possible D gene is TRBD2 (6 bases). The germline V and J ends were trimmed by 1 base and 0 bases, with 12 bases remaining between them. Germline V gene sequence: CDR1 SGHDN, CDR2 FVKESK. The CDR3 is made up of 16 amino acids. The CDR3 loop is CASSQVNSGNQETQYF. The CDR3 DNA is TGTGCCAGCAGCCAAGTTAATAGCGGAAACCAAGAGACCCAGTACTTC. The full variable domain, rest sourced from reference TRBV14 and TRBJ2-5, is EAGVTQFPSHSVIEKGQTVTLRCDPISGHDNLYWYRRVMGKEIKFLLHFVKESKQDESGMPNNRFLAERTGGTYSTLKVQPAELEDSGVYFCASSQVNSGNQETQYFGPGTRLLVL.

This chain joins TRBV2 and TRBJ2-3, with D maybe TRBD2 (6 bases). CDR3 length: 11 residues. The germline CDR1 and CDR2 sequences are SNHLY and FYNNEI. The CDR3 reads CSGTSTDTQYF. The CDR3 DNA is TGTTCGGGGACTAGCACAGATACGCAGTATTTT.

V is TRBV7-8 and J is TRBJ1-2; perhaps TRBD1 as D (6 bases). Trimming removed 2 bases from V and 4 bases from J, with 14 bases in between. CDR1 and CDR2 (germline): SGHVS, FQNEAQ. The CDR3 runs to 15 residues. CDR3 loop: CASSLSRTAIYGYTF. As DNA, the CDR3 is TGTGCCAGCAGCTTATCTAGGACAGCCATCTATGGCTACACCTTC. The variable domain in full, with the rest retrieved from reference TRBV7-8 and TRBJ1-2, is GAGVSQSPRYKVAKRGQDVALRCDPISGHVSLFWYQQALGQGPEFLTYFQNEAQLDKSGLPSDRFFAERPEGSVSTLKIQRTQQEDSAVYLCASSLSRTAIYGYTFGSGTRLTVV.

V usage is TRBV19 and J usage is TRBJ2-3; 11 bases map to TRBD2. J gave up 8 bases and V 6 bases, and 13 bases lay outside the gene matches. The CDR3 consists of 16 residues. Germline-derived CDR1 and CDR2 are LNHDA and SQIVND (reference sequence). CDR3 residues: CASRGSGTSGIFTQYF. CDR3 coding DNA: TGTGCCAGTAGAGGGTCCGGGACTAGCGGAATTTTTACGCAGTATTTT. The variable domain in full, completed from reference TRBV19 and TRBJ2-3, reads DGGITQSPKYLFRKEGQNVTLSCEQNLNHDAMYWYRQDPGQGLRLIYYSQIVNDFQKGDIAEGYSVSREKKESFPLTVTSAQKNPTAFYLCASRGSGTSGIFTQYFGPGTRLTVL.

For this clone: Sequence at one end of the junction differs from germline and may be a read error. The chain employs TRBV7-9 and TRBJ1-4; no clear D gene. This CDR3 comprises 16 residues. The germline V gene has CDR1 SEHNR and CDR2 FQNEAQ (reference sequence). The CDR3, as DNA: TGTTCCAGCAGCTTTCCCTCTCTCGGGACTAATGAAAAACTGTTTTTT. Protein product: CSSSFPSLGTNEKLFF.

V gene TRBV7-2 combines with J gene TRBJ2-5, with a weak D call TRBD1 (5 bases). The CDR3 has 16 residues. V was cut by 2 bases and J by 5 bases, with 18 bases left in between. Germline V lookup: CDR1 SGHTA, CDR2 FQGNSA. CDR3 sequence: CASSLSRWGKGETQYF. The CDR3 bases are TGTGCCAGCAGCTTATCGCGTTGGGGCAAGGGGGAGACCCAGTACTTC.

This clone was observed a few times. V usage is TRBV2 and J usage is TRBJ1-1; TRBD1 matches at 9 bases. CDR3 size: 15 residues. Germline loops: CDR1 SNHLY, CDR2 FYNNEI. Germline trimming cut 1 base from V and 4 bases from J; bases unmatched to any gene: 4. The CDR3 sequence is CASSEGGQGVTEAFF. The CDR3 bases are TGTGCCAGCAGTGAAGGGGGACAGGGCGTCACTGAAGCTTTCTTT.

In DNA, the CDR3 is TGTGCCAGCAGCAAACAGAACACCGGGGAGCTGTTTTTT. The encoded protein is CASSKQNTGELFF. V and J are TRBV9 and TRBJ2-2; D is uncertain. V dropped 4 bases and J dropped 1 base, with 5 bases sitting between them. The CDR3 has 13 residues. Germline CDR1 and CDR2: SGDLS and YYNGEE.

This clone was counted between two and nine times. The chain carries TRBV9 and TRBJ1-2; D perhaps matches TRBD1 (6 bases). The CDR3 consists of 13 residues. The V gene's germline CDR1 is SGDLS and CDR2 YYNGEE. V was pared by 0 bases and J by 6 bases, with 9 bases between. This CDR3 reads CASSVAGANGYTF. CDR3 nucleotides: TGTGCCAGCAGCGTAGCAGGGGCCAATGGCTACACCTTC. Filled out from reference TRBV9 and TRBJ1-2, the complete variable domain reads DSGVTQTPKHLITATGQRVTLRCSPRSGDLSVYWYQQSLDQGLQFLIQYYNGEERAKGNILERFSAQQFPDLHSELNLSSLELGDSALYFCASSVAGANGYTFGSGTRLTVV.

This clone came up a few times. The CDR3 is CATSRGNSGGRTDTQYF. CDR3 nucleotide sequence: TGTGCCACCAGCAGAGGAAATAGCGGGGGACGCACAGATACGCAGTATTTT. The gene calls are TRBV15 and TRBJ2-3, with 9 positions matching TRBD2. Germline V gene sequence: CDR1 LNHNV, CDR2 YYDKDF (reference sequence). The CDR3 loop spans 17 amino acids. V was pared by 1 base and J by 1 base, with 6 bases of the junction left unmatched. Full variable domain (remainder filled in from reference TRBV15 and TRBJ2-3): DAMVIQNPRYQVTQFGKPVTLSCSQTLNHNVMYWYQQKSSQAPKLLFHYYDKDFNNEADTPDNFQSRRPNTSFCFLDIRSPGLGDTAMYLCATSRGNSGGRTDTQYFGPGTRLTVL.

The J gene is TRBJ2-7, the V gene TRBV7-9; 8 nucleotides align to TRBD1. CDR1 is SEHNR, CDR2 FQNEAQ, per germline (reference sequence). This CDR3 contains 18 residues. V shed 2 bases and J 0 bases; nucleotides not matched to a gene: 12. The CDR3 sequence is CASSLNPSTGADSYEQYF. The CDR3 DNA sequence: TGTGCCAGCAGCTTAAACCCATCGACAGGGGCAGACTCCTACGAGCAGTACTTC.

V usage is TRBV5-4 and J usage is TRBJ1-4; D perhaps matches TRBD1 (5 bases). Per the germline V gene, CDR1 is SGHNT and CDR2 is YYREEE (reference sequence). V lost 3 bases to trimming and J lost 4 bases, with 10 bases between them. This CDR3 region has 14 residues. CDR3 sequence (DNA): TGTGCCAGCAGCTCGGAGGGACTTAATGAAAAACTGTTTTTT. Translation gives CASSSEGLNEKLFF.

The CDR3 bases are TGTGCCAGCAGCGCCCGGGGGGGTCAATCACCCCTCCACTTT. It codes for CASSARGGQSPLHF. This chain uses TRBV9 with TRBJ1-6; tentatively, D is TRBD1 (5 bases). Germline values: CDR1 SGDLS, CDR2 YYNGEE. The CDR3 runs to 14 residues. V was pared by 3 bases and J by 10 bases, with 14 bases between.

The V call is TRBV6-5, the J call TRBJ1-2; TRBD1 aligns across 7 bases. The CDR3 length is 13 residues. V dropped 6 bases and J dropped 4; count of bases not matched to a gene: 5. CDR1 is MNHEY, CDR2 SVGAGI, per germline. The CDR3 sequence: CASSQPGGYGYTF. As DNA, the CDR3 is TGTGCCAGCAGCCAACCAGGGGGCTATGGCTACACCTTC.

The chain recombines TRBV6-5 with TRBJ2-7; TRBD1 matches 10 bases. CDR3 length equals 13 residues. Germline CDR1 and CDR2: MNHEY and SVGAGI. V shed 4 bases and J 7 bases; nucleotides not matched to a gene: 4. This chain's CDR3 is CASSSDRGREQYF. Here the CDR3 DNA reads TGTGCCAGCAGTTCAGACAGGGGGCGGGAGCAGTACTTC.

This chain connects TRBV5-5 to TRBJ2-3, with TRBD2 as a possible D gene (5 bases). There are 15 residues in the CDR3. Germline V gene sequence: CDR1 SGHKS, CDR2 YYEKEE (reference sequence). The germline V and J ends were trimmed by 2 bases and 0 bases, with 10 bases remaining between them. The CDR3 DNA sequence: TGTGCCAGCAGCTTCGGACTTTCTAGCACAGATACGCAGTATTTT. This translates into CASSFGLSSTDTQYF.

In its sample, this clone was seen once. V is TRBV9 and J is TRBJ2-2, with TRBD1 as a possible D gene (6 bases). Trimming stripped 2 bases from V and 9 bases from J, with 14 bases between. CDR1 and CDR2 (germline): SGDLS, YYNGEE. CDR3 size: 14 residues. The DNA of the CDR3 is TGTGCCAGCAGCGTGGCAGGGGCCAGCTGGGAGCTGTTTTTT. Residues: CASSVAGASWELFF.